This TCR beta chain was found in a study of blood T cell repertoires in COVID-19. Study-wide background: Samples representing acute and convalescent COVID-19 were sourced from the United States, Italy and Spain. Sources were T cells, B-cell-depleted T cells, or PBMCs; the material itself was cDNA or gDNA.

Per germline, CDR1 SGDLS and CDR2 YYNGEE. The V and J ends lost 0 bases and 0 bases, in that order; junction bases with no gene match: 1. The CDR3 is made up of 16 amino acids. In the original processing: How many nucleated cells were present was estimated from reference gene primer amplification. TCRdb's table, derived via immunoSEQ multiplex PCR, lists solely in-frame clones and lacks some. The V and J calls and clone size were taken over from that table, and D and trimming were inferred from the DNA. Here the sample spans 250,000 to 350,000 clones, 88% being singletons. There are a few counts of this clone.

The J gene is TRBJ2-1, the V gene TRBV9; 9 positions agree with TRBD2. The sequenced sample was peripheral blood. The sequence derives from a woman aged 45 to 65 with active or convalescent COVID-19. The CDR3 is CASSVGTSVSYNEQFF. CDR3 DNA: TGTGCCAGCAGCGTAGGGACTAGCGTCTCCTACAATGAGCAGTTCTTC.